Each of the 17 T cell receptor beta chains below was sequenced from the same sample in a study of vaccination and CD4 T cells after COVID-19. Treatment specified: approximately nine-day PBMC culture with coronavirus spike peptide pools or control peptides (ViraFEST assay). Their antigens are not known. An Oncomine TCR Beta short-read assay was used to sequence the DNA from cultured CD4+ T cells. TCRdb called the PCR reads again in MiXCR, with one record for every CDR3 protein. The table includes tens of thousands of distinct CDR3 sequences, under 65% detected once. The sample in question was CD4+ T cells from blood, cultured in vitro, obtained after SARS-CoV-2 vaccination. All receptors come from a human donor who received a COVID-19 vaccine.

A few counts support this clonotype. The chain carries TRBV20-1 and TRBJ1-4, with a possible D match to TRBD1 (5 bases). Trimming pared 2 bases from V and 4 bases from J, leaving 8 bases between. The CDR3 contains 13 residues. From germline, CDR1 is DFQATT and CDR2 SNEGSKA (reference sequence). The CDR3 sequence is CSARPQDNEKLFF. CDR3 nucleotide sequence: TGCAGTGCTAGACCACAGGATAATGAAAAACTGTTTTTT.

Turning to this clonotype: Sequence at one end of the junction differs from germline and may be a read error. The chain carries TRBV7-9 and TRBJ2-7, with D possibly being TRBD2 (6 bases). Germline CDR1 is SEHNR and CDR2 is FQNEAQ (reference sequence). The CDR3 spans 11 residues. The CDR3 region has the DNA TGTGCCGGAGGGACCCTCTACGAGCGGTACTTC. This gives the protein CAGGTLYERYF.

The V and J genes are TRBV20-1 and TRBJ1-4; D might be TRBD1 (5 bases). The germline V gene encodes CDR1 DFQATT and CDR2 SNEGSKA (reference sequence). The V end lost 6 bases, the J end lost 3 bases, and 17 bases lay between the germline ends. The CDR3 length is 15 residues. The CDR3 reads CSATGQGLSNEKLFF. The CDR3 DNA follows: TGCAGTGCCACGGGGCAGGGTTTGTCTAATGAAAAACTGTTTTTT.

V and J are TRBV25-1 and TRBJ1-5; D gene uncertain. V lost 4 bases and J 6 bases, leaving 10 bases between the germline ends. Looked up from germline, CDR1 is MGHDK and CDR2 is SYGVNS. The CDR3 sequence is 13 residues long. CDR3 region: CASSGWGGQPQHF. As DNA, the CDR3 is TGTGCCAGCAGTGGGTGGGGAGGTCAGCCCCAGCATTTT. The whole variable domain, remainder taken from reference TRBV25-1 and TRBJ1-5, is EADIYQTPRYLVIGTGKKITLECSQTMGHDKMYWYQQDPGMELHLIHYSYGVNSTEKGDLSSESTVSRIRTEHFPLTLESARPSHTSQYLCASSGWGGQPQHFGDGTRLSIL.

This sequence joins TRBV24-1 and TRBJ2-3, with D uncertain. In germline, CDR1 is KGHDR, CDR2 SFDVKD. The CDR3 spans 14 residues. Deletions cut 2 bases from V and 1 base from J, with 6 bases between. Here the CDR3 DNA reads TGTGCCACCAGTGATTCCGAGGGCACAGATACGCAGTATTTT. Residues: CATSDSEGTDTQYF.

This chain uses TRBV21-1 with TRBJ2-5; the table's D call TRBD1 went unverified against the DNA. TRBV21-1 is reported as a pseudogene. The CDR3 contains 15 residues. The DNA of the CDR3 is TGTGCCAGCAGCAAAGGTGGGACCCCTCGGGAGACCCAGTACTTC. Translation gives CASSKGGTPRETQYF.

This sequence joins TRBV2 and TRBJ1-1; D call uncertain. Looked up from germline, CDR1 is SNHLY and CDR2 is FYNNEI. CDR3 length: 15 amino acids. The V end was cut by 2 bases, the J end by 0 bases, with 10 bases between. CDR3 DNA sequence: TGTGCCAGCAGTGAAATTCGATCGGTGAACACTGAAGCTTTCTTT. This codes for CASSEIRSVNTEAFF.

V and J are TRBV20-1 and TRBJ1-2, with 8 bases lining up with TRBD1. Germline CDR1 reads DFQATT; CDR2 reads SNEGSKA (reference sequence). This CDR3 is 16 amino acids long. The junction had 9 bases not matched to a gene; V was cut back by 2 bases and J by 1 base. In DNA, the CDR3 is TGCAGTGCTAGATTGGCCGGGGACAGGCGTAACTATGGCTACACCTTC. Translated: CSARLAGDRRNYGYTF.

The V call is TRBV3-1, the J call TRBJ1-2, with 9 bases aligning to TRBD1. V was pared by 4 bases and J by 5 bases, with 8 bases of the junction left unmatched. The CDR3 is made up of 15 amino acids. Germline CDR1 LGHDT, CDR2 YNNKEL (reference sequence). The CDR3 nucleotides are TGTGCCAGCAGCCTTATGAGGGACAGGGTTTATGGCTACACCTTC. It translates to CASSLMRDRVYGYTF.

The chain carries TRBV7-9 and TRBJ2-5; 15 bases fit TRBD2. The CDR3 is 15 amino acids. CDR1 is SEHNR and CDR2 is FQNEAQ in the germline V gene (reference sequence). V trimming: 4 bases; J trimming: 4 bases; junction bases outside the gene matches: 1. CDR3 loop: CASSWTSGGAETQYF. The CDR3 nucleotides are TGTGCCAGCAGCTGGACTAGCGGGGGGGCAGAGACCCAGTACTTC. Combining the CDR3 with reference TRBV7-9 and TRBJ2-5 gives the whole variable domain DTGVSQNPRHKITKRGQNVTFRCDPISEHNRLYWYRQTLGQGPEFLTYFQNEAQLEKSRLLSDRFSAERPKGSFSTLEIQRTEQGDSAMYLCASSWTSGGAETQYFGPGTRLLVL.

The chain couples TRBV24-1 to TRBJ2-6; no clear D gene. Germline V gene sequence: CDR1 KGHDR, CDR2 SFDVKD. The CDR3 totals 15 residues. Trimming removed 1 base at V and 0 bases at J, with 3 bases between. The CDR3 DNA reads as TGTGCCACCAGTGATTTTCGCTCTGGGGCCAACGTCCTGACTTTC. Amino acids: CATSDFRSGANVLTF.

The genes are TRBV24-1 and TRBJ2-7, with 9 bases matching TRBD1. There are 15 residues in the CDR3. From germline, CDR1 is KGHDR and CDR2 SFDVKD. The ends lost 3 bases at V and 5 bases at J; junction bases unmatched: 7. The CDR3 DNA reads as TGTGCCACCAGTGATAGGAGACAGGGGGACGACGAGCAGTACTTC. It encodes CATSDRRQGDDEQYF.

CDR3 DNA sequence: TGTGCCAGCAGCCGAAGCGGGGGGGCGGAAGAGCAGTACTTC. This sequence encodes CASSRSGGAEEQYF. This chain connects TRBV7-2 to TRBJ2-7, with 10 bases fitting TRBD2. The germline V gene has CDR1 SGHTA and CDR2 FQGNSA. Losses at the gene ends were 5 bases for V and 7 bases for J; bases not matched to a gene: 8. The CDR3 is made up of 14 amino acids.

The genes are TRBV20-1 and TRBJ2-3; 12 bases fit TRBD2. V lost 6 bases to trimming and J lost 2 bases; unmatched junction nucleotides: 6. The CDR3 covers 15 residues. Germline V gene sequence: CDR1 DFQATT, CDR2 SNEGSKA (reference sequence). The DNA for the CDR3 is TGCAGTGCCGCGACTAGCGGGGGAACCACAGATACGCAGTATTTT. It encodes CSAATSGGTTDTQYF.

This clonotype was picked up a small number of times. The chain carries TRBV7-2 and TRBJ1-6; 7 positions match TRBD1. Germline trimming cut 2 bases from V and 4 bases from J; bases unmatched to any gene: 11. The CDR3 is 18 amino acids. Germline V gene data show CDR1 as SGHTA and CDR2 as FQGNSA. DNA for the CDR3: TGTGCCAGCAGCTTACGTCCTGGCGGCAGGGGGTATAATTCACCCCTCCACTTT. Protein sequence: CASSLRPGGRGYNSPLHF.

This chain links TRBV10-1 with TRBJ2-3; 8 nucleotides agree with TRBD2. The CDR3 sequence is 15 residues long. Per the germline V gene, CDR1 is WNHNN and CDR2 is SYGVQD (reference sequence). V gave up 3 bases and J gave up 2 bases; unmatched junction bases: 4. CDR3 residues: CASSDTGGNTDTQYF. The CDR3, as DNA: TGCGCCAGCAGTGATACGGGAGGGAACACAGATACGCAGTATTTT.

A few counts support this clonotype. The chain has TRBV12-3 or TRBV12-4 and TRBJ1-6; 9 bases fit TRBD1. The CDR3 is 14 amino acids. The ends lost 6 bases at V and 8 bases at J; junction bases unmatched: 5. CDR3 nucleotide sequence: TGTGCCAGCAGGAGGACAGGGGCCGATTCACCCCTCCACTTT. Amino acid sequence: CASRRTGADSPLHF.